What follows are 21 T cell receptor beta chains derived from one specimen sequenced in a study of beta chain features in type 1 diabetes. Study observations and caveats: The study found moderately but significantly shorter TCRB CDR3s in all four CD4+ subsets of Type 1 diabetes patients.

Of the isolated RNA, all was reverse transcribed, and so the sequenced material was expressed TCRB transcripts. Data came from immunoSEQ multiplex PCR; TCRdb stores just in-frame clones and leaves some out. The sample has some 360,000 clones; 9.5% to 10% are singletons. The antigens these receptors bind are not known. The sample comprised central memory CD4+ T cells from blood. The origin of the receptors is a young man with type 1 diabetes.

As regards this clone: Other DNA sequences in this specimen translate into the identical CDR3. The rearrangement links TRBV7-9 to TRBJ1-2, with a tentative D call TRBD1 (5 bases). The CDR3 loop spans 12 amino acids. With 5 bases removed from V and 4 bases from J, the gap between germline ends came to 8 bases. Per germline, CDR1 SEHNR and CDR2 FQNEAQ (reference sequence). CDR3 sequence: CASSRDSYGYTF. The CDR3 DNA sequence: TGTGCCAGCAGCCGAGACAGCTATGGCTACACCTTC. The variable domain in full, completed from reference TRBV7-9 and TRBJ1-2, reads DTGVSQNPRHKITKRGQNVTFRCDPISEHNRLYWYRQTLGQGPEFLTYFQNEAQLEKSRLLSDRFSAERPKGSFSTLEIQRTEQGDSAMYLCASSRDSYGYTFGSGTRLTVV.

V and J are TRBV19 and TRBJ2-5; maybe TRBD1 (5 bases). Trimming removed 5 bases at V and 5 bases at J, with 12 bases between. There are 13 residues in the CDR3. Germline CDR1 is LNHDA and CDR2 is SQIVND (reference sequence). The CDR3 sequence: CASSGRVRETQYF. The CDR3 bases are TGTGCCAGTAGTGGCAGGGTGAGGGAGACCCAGTACTTC.

This clone came up a few times. The chain is built from TRBV2 and TRBJ1-5; tentatively, D is TRBD1 (6 bases). Germline CDR1 and CDR2: SNHLY and FYNNEI. CDR3 length: 14 amino acids. Trimming removed 6 bases at V and 6 bases at J, with 15 bases between. The CDR3 here is CASSPQGSSQPQHF. CDR3 nucleotide sequence: TGTGCCAGCAGCCCACAGGGATCATCTCAGCCCCAGCATTTT.

Only a few counts were recorded for this clone. The chain employs TRBV4-2 and TRBJ2-1, with 11 bases that match TRBD2. With V trimmed by 0 bases and J by 5 bases, 3 bases remained unmatched. The CDR3 contains 16 residues. Germline V gives CDR1 LGHNA, CDR2 YNFKEQ. CDR3 DNA sequence: TGTGCCAGCAGCCAAGATAGCGGGAGGGTCGACAATGAGCAGTTCTTC. As protein: CASSQDSGRVDNEQFF.

This clone was seen a handful of times. The junction departs from germline at one end; a sequencing error may be responsible. This chain connects TRBV6-1 to TRBJ1-2; weak D call: TRBD1 (6 bases). The CDR3 runs to 14 residues. The germline V gene has CDR1 MNHNS and CDR2 SASEGT. The CDR3 DNA is TGTGCCAGCATTGAACACAGGGTTGACTATGGCTACACCTTC. Translating it yields CASIEHRVDYGYTF.

The CDR3 coding sequence is TGCGCCAGCAGCTACCGGGACAGGGGAACAGATACGCAGTATTTT. This gives the protein CASSYRDRGTDTQYF. The chain combines TRBV5-1 with TRBJ2-3; 10 bases are shared with TRBD1. Trimming cost V 3 bases and J 3 bases; bases outside gene matches: 4. CDR1 SGHRS and CDR2 YFSETQ come from the germline V gene. The CDR3 runs to 15 residues.

This clone was counted ten times or more. This chain links TRBV7-8 with TRBJ1-1; D is unresolved. CDR3 size: 14 residues. Deletions cut 3 bases from V and 3 bases from J, with 11 bases between. CDR1 is SGHVS, CDR2 FQNEAQ, per germline. The CDR3 is CASSLVGQYTEAFF. For the CDR3, the DNA is TGTGCCAGCAGCTTGGTGGGCCAGTACACTGAAGCTTTCTTT.

The V and J genes are TRBV7-2 and TRBJ1-1; D gene unclear. The V gene's germline CDR1 is SGHTA and CDR2 FQGNSA. Trimming cost V 6 bases and J 0 bases, with 14 bases left between them. The CDR3 runs 15 residues. The DNA of the CDR3 is TGTGCCAGCAGATTGGGAATGGTAATGAACACTGAAGCTTTCTTT. Translated: CASRLGMVMNTEAFF.

In its sample, this clone was seen a few times. The genes are TRBV27 and TRBJ1-3; D gene unclear. This CDR3 has 15 residues. The V end lost 5 bases, the J end lost 0 bases, and 11 bases lay between the germline ends. Germline lookup yields CDR1 MNHEY and CDR2 SMNVEV (reference sequence). The CDR3 region is CASSDRPSSGNTIYF. In DNA form, the CDR3 reads TGTGCCAGCAGTGACCGACCCAGCTCTGGAAACACCATATATTTT.

The chain employs TRBV29-1 and TRBJ1-5, with D possibly TRBD1 on 5 matching bases. The CDR3 runs 14 residues. With 6 bases removed from V and 6 bases from J, the gap between germline ends came to 18 bases. Germline-derived CDR1 and CDR2 are SQVTM and ANQGSEA. DNA of the CDR3: TGCAGCGTGGAGGCGGGGGGAGCCGGTCAGCCCCAGCATTTT. Residues: CSVEAGGAGQPQHF.

This sequence joins TRBV5-8 and TRBJ1-2; D unresolved. This CDR3 spans 13 amino acids. Germline V lookup: CDR1 SGHTS, CDR2 YDEGEE. Trimming removed 5 bases from V and 4 bases from J, with 12 bases in between. CDR3 residues: CASRRQTSYGYTF. CDR3 bases: TGTGCCAGCAGACGCCAAACTTCCTATGGCTACACCTTC.

The chain carries TRBV6-5 and TRBJ1-1; 7 bases align to TRBD1. Per germline, CDR1 MNHEY and CDR2 SVGAGI. The CDR3 contains 14 residues. With V trimmed by 6 bases and J by 0 bases, 4 bases remained unmatched. This CDR3 is CASRDRNMNTEAFF. The CDR3, as DNA: TGTGCCAGCAGGGACAGGAATATGAACACTGAAGCTTTCTTT.

This clone was recorded a few times. The chain employs TRBV18 and TRBJ2-7; maybe TRBD2 (5 bases). Germline V gene data show CDR1 as KGHSH and CDR2 as LQKENI. V gave up 3 bases and J gave up 3 bases, with 12 bases separating them. The CDR3 is 14 amino acids. CDR3 nucleotides: TGTGCCAGCTCACCTAGGACTTCAGTCTACGAGCAGTACTTC. Its protein product is CASSPRTSVYEQYF. Complete variable domain (other parts from reference TRBV18 and TRBJ2-7): NAGVMQNPRHLVRRRGQEARLRCSPMKGHSHVYWYRQLPEEGLKFMVYLQKENIIDESGMPKERFSAEFPKEGPSILRIQQVVRGDSAAYFCASSPRTSVYEQYFGPGTRLTVT.

In its sample, this clone was seen a few times. This may be a read error, as it is one base from a much larger clone. Other DNA variants within this sample encode the same CDR3. V gene TRBV4-1 combines with J gene TRBJ1-2; 8 positions match TRBD1. Looked up from germline, CDR1 is MGHRA and CDR2 is YSYEKL. The CDR3 has 15 amino acids. The V gene end was trimmed by 0 bases and the J gene end by 2 bases; junction bases not matched to a gene: 2. DNA of the CDR3: TGCGCCAGCAGCCAAGAAGGACAGGGCAACTATGGCTACACCTTC. Its translation: CASSQEGQGNYGYTF.

This chain connects TRBV7-3 to TRBJ1-1; 7 positions match TRBD1. The CDR3 is made up of 12 amino acids. J lost 11 bases, V lost 5 bases, and 8 bases had no gene match. CDR1 and CDR2 from the germline V gene are SGHTA and FQGTGA. The CDR3 region is CASSPGQLGAFF. As DNA, the CDR3 is TGTGCCAGCAGCCCGGGACAGCTCGGCGCTTTCTTT.

This clone was found many times. The chain links TRBV10-3 to TRBJ2-1; D not resolved. Germline lookup yields CDR1 ENHRY and CDR2 SYGVKD. This CDR3 contains 18 residues. V lost 3 bases to trimming and J lost 3 bases, with 21 bases between them. The CDR3 sequence is CAISEGRRGLRVYNEQFF. The CDR3 DNA reads TGTGCCATCAGTGAAGGCAGGAGAGGTCTACGGGTCTACAATGAGCAGTTCTTC.

The chain combines TRBV4-2 with TRBJ2-7, with 10 bases that match TRBD2. J lost 4 bases, V lost 2 bases, and 2 bases had no gene match. From germline, CDR1 is LGHNA and CDR2 YNFKEQ. The length of the CDR3 is 14 residues. Here the CDR3 reads CASSQQTSGYEQYF. The DNA for the CDR3 is TGTGCCAGCAGCCAACAGACTAGCGGGTACGAGCAGTACTTC.

This chain connects TRBV5-2 to TRBJ2-7; TRBD1, the table's D call, lacks a check against the DNA. TRBV5-2 is annotated as a pseudogene. The CDR3 is 14 residues long. The CDR3 DNA reads as TGTGCCAGCAGGGGACAGGGCAGTTCCTACGAGCAGTACTTC. Translated: CASRGQGSSYEQYF.

This clone has at least ten counts. This chain joins TRBV18 and TRBJ1-3; 8 nucleotides match TRBD1. The length of the CDR3 is 15 residues. The germline CDR1 and CDR2 sequences are KGHSH and LQKENI. Germline trimming cut 3 bases from V and 4 bases from J; bases unmatched to any gene: 5. The chain's CDR3 is CASSPAGGTGNTIYF. CDR3 DNA: TGTGCCAGCTCACCCGCAGGGGGCACGGGAAACACCATATATTTT.

With respect to this clone: Other DNA variants within this sample encode the same CDR3. The genes are TRBV7-2 and TRBJ2-7, with 10 bases aligning to TRBD2. The CDR3 contains 14 residues. Germline CDR1 is SGHTA and CDR2 is FQGNSA. V gave up 5 bases and J gave up 4 bases; unmatched junction bases: 5. CDR3 DNA sequence: TGTGCCAGCAGCCGGACTAGCGGAGGTTACGAGCAGTACTTC. This gives the protein CASSRTSGGYEQYF.

V is TRBV30 and J is TRBJ2-2, with D perhaps matching TRBD2 (5 bases). CDR3 size: 14 residues. The germline gives CDR1 GTSNPN, CDR2 SVGIG (reference sequence). Trimming cost V 2 bases and J 2 bases, with 9 bases left between them. The CDR3 region has the DNA TGTGCCTGGAGTCAGGACTTCAACACCGGGGAGCTGTTTTTT. Its protein product is CAWSQDFNTGELFF.